The 30 T cell receptor beta chains listed next were all sequenced from one sample in a study of cytotoxic CD8 clonotypes in ibrutinib-treated CLL. Produced via immunoSEQ multiplex PCR; TCRdb's table is partial and in-frame only. The data contain 110,000 or so clones, under 70% of them singletons. The material sequenced was PBMCs, taken after 24 months of ibrutinib treatment. The receptors here all came from a human donor with chronic lymphocytic leukemia.

This chain joins TRBV12-5 and TRBJ1-5; a possible D gene is TRBD1 (6 bases). CDR3 length equals 15 residues. Germline-derived CDR1 and CDR2 are LGHNT and FRNRAP. V was cut by 6 bases and J by 0 bases, with 12 bases left in between. CDR3 residues: CASGPRGGSNQPQHF. The DNA of the CDR3 is TGTGCTAGTGGCCCCCGAGGGGGTAGCAATCAGCCCCAGCATTTT.

The chain couples TRBV7-9 to TRBJ2-3; TRBD2 matches at 7 bases. The germline V gene encodes CDR1 SEHNR and CDR2 FQNEAQ (reference sequence). This CDR3 has 16 amino acids. V gave up 4 bases and J gave up 6 bases; unmatched junction bases: 13. As DNA, the CDR3 is TGTGCCAGCAGCTCCTTCGGAGCTAGCGGTGGCGATACGCAGTATTTT. Protein product: CASSSFGASGGDTQYF.

The rearrangement links TRBV29-1 to TRBJ1-2; TRBD1 matches 8 bases. V lost 4 bases to trimming and J lost 7 bases; unmatched junction nucleotides: 8. Germline CDR1 and CDR2: SQVTM and ANQGSEA. This CDR3 region has 13 residues. The CDR3 loop reads CSVVKRGTGGYTF. CDR3 coding DNA: TGCAGCGTTGTAAAGAGGGGGACAGGTGGCTACACCTTC.

The rearrangement links TRBV7-9 to TRBJ1-1; the D is unclear. Germline CDR1 and CDR2: SEHNR and FQNEAQ (reference sequence). Trimming removed 10 bases from V and 1 base from J, with 16 bases in between. The CDR3 extends over 14 amino acids. The CDR3, as DNA: TGTGCCACCCTCTTCTTGGCGGGGAACACTGAAGCTTTCTTT. Protein sequence: CATLFLAGNTEAFF.

The J gene is TRBJ1-1, the V gene TRBV15; 8 bases line up with TRBD1. J lost 5 bases, V lost 3 bases, and 8 bases had no gene match. There are 15 residues in the CDR3. In germline, CDR1 is LNHNV, CDR2 YYDKDF (reference sequence). The CDR3 loop reads CATSRADRVGTEAFF. The DNA for the CDR3 is TGTGCCACCAGCAGGGCGGACAGGGTCGGAACTGAAGCTTTCTTT.

This clone was seen at least ten times. V and J are TRBV10-3 and TRBJ2-5, with D uncertain. V shed 4 bases and J shed 4 bases, with 13 bases lying between them. The CDR3 loop spans 14 amino acids. CDR1 and CDR2 from the germline V gene are ENHRY and SYGVKD. CDR3: CAISANPWAETQYF. CDR3 sequence (DNA): TGTGCCATCAGTGCCAACCCCTGGGCAGAGACCCAGTACTTC.

This clone has just a few counts. This chain links TRBV7-2 with TRBJ1-2; D is unresolved. The CDR3 runs 13 residues. Germline lookup yields CDR1 SGHTA and CDR2 FQGNSA. Trimming cost V 5 bases and J 4 bases, with 11 bases left between them. The CDR3, as DNA: TGTGCCAGCAGCCCTGACATAATCTATGGCTACACCTTC. It codes for CASSPDIIYGYTF.

The chain couples TRBV6-1 to TRBJ2-3; D is uncertain. The CDR3 extends over 16 amino acids. V was trimmed by 3 bases and J by 2 bases, leaving 15 bases between them. Germline values: CDR1 MNHNS, CDR2 SASEGT. The CDR3 protein is CASSDSGVRLTDTQYF. The DNA for the CDR3 is TGTGCCAGCAGTGATAGTGGGGTTCGTCTCACAGATACGCAGTATTTT.

This clone was seen a handful of times. The chain uses TRBV7-2 and TRBJ1-5; 9 bases fit TRBD1. With V trimmed by 3 bases and J by 2 bases, 5 bases remained unmatched. Germline CDR1 reads SGHTA; CDR2 reads FQGNSA. This CDR3 spans 16 amino acids. The CDR3 nucleotides read TGTGCCAGCAGCTTGACAGGGGGTGAGGGCAATCAGCCCCAGCATTTT. Amino acid sequence: CASSLTGGEGNQPQHF.

The genes are TRBV14 and TRBJ1-6, with 9 bases aligning to TRBD1. V was clipped by 4 bases and J by 7 bases; unmatched bases: 2. The V gene's germline CDR1 is SGHDN and CDR2 FVKESK. The CDR3 has 14 amino acids. The CDR3 sequence is CASSLGQGNSPLHF. The CDR3, as DNA: TGTGCCAGCAGCCTGGGACAGGGAAATTCACCCCTCCACTTT.

The chain recombines TRBV11-3 with TRBJ2-1; 7 bases line up with TRBD1. The germline CDR1 and CDR2 sequences are SGHNT and YENEEA. This CDR3 has 16 amino acids. V lost 0 bases and J lost 4; bases outside the gene matches: 6. The CDR3 DNA reads TGTGCCAGCAGCTTAGAAGGGACAGTGGGGTACAATGAGCAGTTCTTC. It encodes CASSLEGTVGYNEQFF.

About this clone: One end of the junction is discordant with germline, which a read error may explain. This chain uses TRBV19 with TRBJ1-6; D is possibly TRBD1 (5 bases). The CDR3 sequence is 16 residues long. Germline lookup yields CDR1 LNHDA and CDR2 SQIVND (reference sequence). CDR3: CASSPARQGDKSPLHF. The CDR3 DNA follows: TGTGCCAGTAGCCCCGCCCGGCAGGGTGATAAGTCACCCCTCCACTTT. The variable domain in full, with the rest retrieved from reference TRBV19 and TRBJ1-6, is DGGITQSPKYLFRKEGQNVTLSCEQNLNHDAMYWYRQDPGQGLRLIYYSQIVNDFQKGDIAEGYSVSREKKESFPLTVTSAQKNPTAFYLCASSPARQGDKSPLHFGNGTRLTVT.

The chain's CDR3 is CASRDGQGYGYTF. CDR3 nucleotide sequence: TGTGCCAGCAGGGACGGCCAAGGGTATGGCTACACCTTC. The chain carries TRBV28 and TRBJ1-2; D is uncertain. The CDR3 has 13 residues. Germline V gene data show CDR1 as MDHEN and CDR2 as SYDVKM. V was cut by 6 bases and J by 5 bases, with 13 bases left in between.

The chain carries TRBV6-1 and TRBJ1-2; no clear D. Germline V gene sequence: CDR1 MNHNS, CDR2 SASEGT. V dropped 7 bases and J dropped 4 bases, with 19 bases sitting between them. The CDR3 is 15 residues long. The CDR3 DNA follows: TGTGCCAGCACCGAAGGGTCCACGGCCTCCTATGGCTACACCTTC. The encoded protein is CASTEGSTASYGYTF.

The sample holds one count of this clone. The V call is TRBV7-6, the J call TRBJ2-7; unclear D gene. V lost 1 base, J lost 5 bases, and 15 bases lay in between. The germline V gene encodes CDR1 SGHVS and CDR2 FNYEAQ. The CDR3 is 15 amino acids. The CDR3 bases are TGTGCCAGCAGCTTAGGAGACGTCGTAAGCCACGAGCAGTACTTC. Translation: CASSLGDVVSHEQYF. The full variable domain, completed using reference TRBV7-6 and TRBJ2-7, is GAGVSQSPRYKVTKRGQDVALRCDPISGHVSLYWYRQALGQGPEFLTYFNYEAQQDKSGLPNDRFSAERPEGSISTLTIQRTEQRDSAMYRCASSLGDVVSHEQYFGPGTRLTVT.

The rearrangement joins TRBV5-1 to TRBJ2-5; D gene unclear. CDR1 is SGHRS, CDR2 YFSETQ, per germline. CDR3 length: 14 amino acids. The V end lost 0 bases, the J end lost 3 bases, and 9 bases lay between the germline ends. The CDR3 bases are TGCGCCAGCAGCTTGGGACTGGTCAAAGAGACCCAGTACTTC. This sequence encodes CASSLGLVKETQYF. The whole variable domain, remainder taken from reference TRBV5-1 and TRBJ2-5, is KAGVTQTPRYLIKTRGQQVTLSCSPISGHRSVSWYQQTPGQGLQFLFEYFSETQRNKGNFPGRFSGRQFSNSRSEMNVSTLELGDSALYLCASSLGLVKETQYFGPGTRLLVL.

V gene TRBV30 combines with J gene TRBJ2-2; 7 bases match TRBD1. CDR1 GTSNPN and CDR2 SVGIG come from the germline V gene (reference sequence). The CDR3 spans 18 residues. The V segment lost 3 bases and the J segment 7 bases; nucleotides outside the gene matches: 20. The CDR3 reads CAWRMPRGTVGTVGELFF. DNA of the CDR3: TGTGCCTGGAGGATGCCGCGAGGGACAGTGGGAACGGTCGGGGAGCTGTTTTTT.

J is TRBJ1-6 and V is TRBV30; D unclear. This CDR3 contains 14 residues. The ends were cut back, 3 bases at V and 9 bases at J, with 15 bases in the middle. Germline V gives CDR1 GTSNPN, CDR2 SVGIG (reference sequence). The CDR3 nucleotides read TGTGCCTGGAGAATCCCAGGTCCACCTTCACCCCTCCACTTT. Protein sequence: CAWRIPGPPSPLHF.

The genes are TRBV27 and TRBJ2-3; no definite D call. The V gene lost 3 bases and the J gene lost 0 bases, with 4 bases spanning the gap. The V gene's germline CDR1 is MNHEY and CDR2 SMNVEV (reference sequence). The CDR3 runs 13 residues. CDR3 coding DNA: TGTGCCAGCAGTTTCTCTAGCACAGATACGCAGTATTTT. Translated: CASSFSSTDTQYF.

The V gene is TRBV5-1, the J gene TRBJ2-7; 8 bases agree with TRBD1. The V gene's germline CDR1 is SGHRS and CDR2 YFSETQ. The J segment lost 6 bases and the V segment lost 0 bases, leaving 14 bases of the junction unmatched. The CDR3 covers 17 residues. The CDR3 here is CASSLVAGGVFGSEQYF. CDR3 nucleotides: TGCGCCAGCAGCTTGGTGGCAGGGGGCGTATTCGGGTCCGAGCAGTACTTC.

V gene TRBV29-1 combines with J gene TRBJ2-7; 8 nucleotides align to TRBD1. This CDR3 is built from 15 residues. Germline-derived CDR1 and CDR2 are SQVTM and ANQGSEA. With V trimmed by 2 bases and J by 0 bases, 6 bases remained unmatched. In DNA form, the CDR3 reads TGCAGCGTTGAACAGACAGGGGCCAGCTCCTACGAGCAGTACTTC. Amino acids: CSVEQTGASSYEQYF.

V is TRBV18 and J is TRBJ2-7, with TRBD2 as a possible D gene (6 bases). This CDR3 is built from 14 residues. Germline V gene data show CDR1 as KGHSH and CDR2 as LQKENI. The V gene lost 1 base and the J gene lost 3 bases, with 10 bases spanning the gap. The CDR3 region is CASSPREVIYEQYF. The CDR3 coding sequence is TGTGCCAGCTCACCACGGGAGGTGATCTACGAGCAGTACTTC.

The chain uses TRBV29-1 and TRBJ1-1, with 7 nucleotides matching TRBD1. The germline CDR1 and CDR2 sequences are SQVTM and ANQGSEA. Trimming took 6 bases from V and 4 from J; bases not matched to a gene: 11. The CDR3 spans 14 residues. The CDR3 here is CSVNLRGIGTEAFF. In DNA form, the CDR3 reads TGCAGCGTAAATCTCAGGGGGATCGGCACTGAAGCTTTCTTT.

The rearrangement joins TRBV30 to TRBJ2-7; 8 bases line up with TRBD1. J gave up 5 bases and V 4 bases, and 10 bases lay outside the gene matches. Per the germline V gene, CDR1 is GTSNPN and CDR2 is SVGIG (reference sequence). This CDR3 comprises 14 residues. The CDR3 is CAWNKGQGTHEQYF. The CDR3 bases are TGTGCCTGGAATAAAGGACAGGGAACGCACGAGCAGTACTTC. Full variable domain (rest looked up from reference TRBV30 and TRBJ2-7): SQTIHQWPATLVQPVGSPLSLECTVEGTSNPNLYWYRQAAGRGLQLLFYSVGIGQISSEVPQNLSASRPQDRQFILSSKKLLLSDSGFYLCAWNKGQGTHEQYFGPGTRLTVT.

The chain couples TRBV25-1 to TRBJ1-1, with D perhaps matching TRBD1 (6 bases). In germline, CDR1 is MGHDK, CDR2 SYGVNS. CDR3 size: 14 residues. Deletions cut 5 bases from V and 2 bases from J, with 12 bases between. CDR3 coding DNA: TGTGCCAGCAGTTACGGACAGAGTAACACTGAAGCTTTCTTT. Encoded protein: CASSYGQSNTEAFF. Full variable domain (remainder filled in from reference TRBV25-1 and TRBJ1-1): EADIYQTPRYLVIGTGKKITLECSQTMGHDKMYWYQQDPGMELHLIHYSYGVNSTEKGDLSSESTVSRIRTEHFPLTLESARPSHTSQYLCASSYGQSNTEAFFGQGTRLTVV.

This clone was counted between two and nine times. This chain uses TRBV30 with TRBJ1-4; tentative D call: TRBD1 (5 bases). CDR1 GTSNPN and CDR2 SVGIG come from the germline V gene (reference sequence). This CDR3 is 13 amino acids long. Trimming left V 5 bases short and J 8 bases short, with 15 bases between. The CDR3 loop reads CAWQSNRREKLFF. The CDR3 DNA follows: TGTGCCTGGCAGAGTAACAGGAGGGAAAAACTGTTTTTT.

This sequence joins TRBV30 and TRBJ1-2, with TRBD1 matching over 7 bases. The germline V gene has CDR1 GTSNPN and CDR2 SVGIG (reference sequence). The CDR3 loop spans 15 amino acids. V lost 0 bases to trimming and J lost 7 bases; unmatched junction nucleotides: 11. This CDR3 reads CAWSVSRQGSIGYTF. CDR3 bases: TGTGCCTGGAGTGTTAGCCGACAGGGTTCAATTGGCTACACCTTC.

This chain joins TRBV2 and TRBJ1-2; TRBD1 matches at 11 bases. The trim removed 1 base at V and 5 bases at J, leaving 6 bases unmatched. The CDR3 is 16 amino acids. Germline CDR1 reads SNHLY; CDR2 reads FYNNEI. The chain's CDR3 is CASSEGGGTGGYGYTF. For the CDR3, the DNA is TGTGCCAGCAGTGAAGGAGGCGGGACAGGGGGGTATGGCTACACCTTC.

The chain carries TRBV6-5 and TRBJ1-1, with TRBD1 matching 8 bases. Germline CDR1 reads MNHEY; CDR2 reads SVGAGI. CDR3 length: 13 residues. Trimming took 8 bases from V and 8 from J; bases not matched to a gene: 10. CDR3: CASGPRQGIEAFF. As DNA, the CDR3 is TGTGCCAGCGGTCCAAGACAGGGGATCGAAGCTTTCTTT.

The V call is TRBV2, the J call TRBJ1-2, with 9 bases lining up with TRBD1. In germline, CDR1 is SNHLY, CDR2 FYNNEI. V shed 5 bases, J shed 6 bases, and the junction held 10 bases outside the gene matches. CDR3 size: 15 residues. The CDR3 DNA reads TGTGCCAGCAGTTTGGGACAGGGACCCTCGGATGGCTACACCTTC. Translated, it gives CASSLGQGPSDGYTF. Full variable domain (rest looked up from reference TRBV2 and TRBJ1-2): EPEVTQTPSHQVTQMGQEVILRCVPISNHLYFYWYRQILGQKVEFLVSFYNNEISEKSEIFDDQFSVERPDGSNFTLKIRSTKLEDSAMYFCASSLGQGPSDGYTFGSGTRLTVV.